The 13 T cell receptor beta chains below all came from one sample that was sequenced in a study of radiotherapy plus CTLA-4 blockade in lung cancer (dated by TCRdb to about 2018). Library construction relied on the immunoSEQ multiplex PCR assay. TCRdb limited this immuneACCESS table to in-frame rearrangements with V and J called. A share of clones is missing; checked studies link under half to unresolved V genes, and the rest is unexplained. The sample table shows some 110,000 clones, and nearly 80% are seen once. The ten most abundant clones make up roughly 5.3% of the sample. The sequences come from peripheral blood, collected from a patient treated with radiotherapy plus ipilimumab. These receptor sequences come from a human donor with non-small cell lung cancer who had a partial response to radiotherapy plus ipilimumab.

The V gene is TRBV21-1, the J gene TRBJ2-7; TRBD1, the D gene given by the table, was not confirmed from the DNA. TRBV21-1 is shown as a pseudogene. The CDR3 consists of 16 residues. CDR3 in amino acids: CASSPKGPGTSYEQYV. The CDR3 DNA reads TGTGCCAGCAGCCCGAAGGGGCCGGGCACATCCTACGAGCAGTACGTC.

The chain recombines TRBV19 with TRBJ1-2; tentatively, D is TRBD1 (5 bases). V gave up 4 bases and J gave up 2 bases, with 14 bases separating them. The germline CDR1 and CDR2 sequences are LNHDA and SQIVND (reference sequence). CDR3 length: 15 amino acids. CDR3: CASSTEPTANYGYTF. The DNA for the CDR3 is TGTGCCAGTAGTACAGAGCCGACAGCAAACTATGGCTACACCTTC.

DNA of the CDR3: TGTGCCAGCAAGAGGGCCCGACTCACTGAAGCTTTCTTT. This encodes CASKRARLTEAFF. This chain links TRBV6-7 with TRBJ1-1; D remains unclear. TRBV6-7 has ORF status, its function being uncertain. This CDR3 comprises 13 residues. V shed 7 bases and J shed 4 bases, with 13 bases lying between them.

CDR3 sequence: CASSQDREEKLFF. The CDR3 DNA is TGCGCCAGCAGCCAAGACAGGGAAGAAAAACTGTTTTTT. This chain connects TRBV4-1 to TRBJ1-4; possible D gene TRBD1, 5 bases. This CDR3 has 13 residues. With 0 bases removed from V and 8 bases from J, the gap between germline ends came to 7 bases. CDR1 and CDR2 (germline): MGHRA, YSYEKL.

In DNA form, the CDR3 reads TGTGCCAGCAGCTTAGCGGGGGCGGTTGATTCACCCCTCCACTTT. Its translation is CASSLAGAVDSPLHF. This sequence joins TRBV7-2 and TRBJ1-6; TRBD1 might be the D (6 bases). Germline assignment: CDR1 SGHTA and CDR2 FQGNSA. V lost 0 bases, J lost 8 bases, and 11 bases lay in between. The CDR3 is 15 amino acids.

The CDR3 coding sequence is TGTGCCAGCAGCGTAGTAGGACAGGGTAGTTCGTTGTTTTCTGAGCAGTTCTTC. Residues: CASSVVGQGSSLFSEQFF. The chain joins TRBV9 to TRBJ2-1; 8 bases agree with TRBD1. The CDR3 sequence is 18 residues long. CDR1 is SGDLS, CDR2 YYNGEE, per germline. J gave up 9 bases and V 0 bases, and 17 bases lay outside the gene matches.

The rearrangement joins TRBV5-1 to TRBJ2-3, with 9 nucleotides matching TRBD2. The CDR3 is made up of 14 amino acids. The germline CDR1 and CDR2 sequences are SGHRS and YFSETQ. V lost 7 bases to trimming and J lost 4 bases; unmatched junction nucleotides: 7. Here the CDR3 reads CASRLSGSADTQYF. The CDR3 DNA reads TGCGCCAGCCGACTTAGCGGGAGCGCAGATACGCAGTATTTT.

CDR3 nucleotides: TGTGCCAGCTCACCCCAAACAGGGGGGCCCCAGCATTTT. Translated: CASSPQTGGPQHF. The chain links TRBV18 to TRBJ1-5; 8 bases line up with TRBD1. CDR1 and CDR2 (germline): KGHSH, LQKENI. The CDR3 has 13 amino acids. V lost 3 bases and J lost 9; bases outside the gene matches: 4.

This clone was found a few times. The chain carries TRBV6-6 and TRBJ1-1; D gene unclear. The CDR3 spans 13 residues. From germline, CDR1 is MNHNY and CDR2 SVGAGI (reference sequence). V lost 6 bases to trimming and J lost 5 bases, with 13 bases between them. CDR3 in amino acids: CASRSEVETEAFF. For the CDR3, the DNA is TGTGCCAGCAGGTCCGAGGTCGAAACTGAAGCTTTCTTT.

This clone is a singleton in its sample. This rearrangement joins TRBV19 to TRBJ2-1, with TRBD2 matching 8 bases. Germline trimming cut 0 bases from V and 9 bases from J; bases unmatched to any gene: 10. Germline-derived CDR1 and CDR2 are LNHDA and SQIVND (reference sequence). The CDR3 is made up of 16 amino acids. CDR3 bases: TGTGCCAGTAGTATAGAAGCTAGCGGGTCGATCGGTGAGCAGTTCTTC. This sequence encodes CASSIEASGSIGEQFF.

J is TRBJ2-1 and V is TRBV9; TRBD2 aligns across 10 bases. The CDR3 extends over 16 amino acids. CDR1 is SGDLS and CDR2 is YYNGEE in the germline V gene. V lost 0 bases to trimming and J lost 4 bases; unmatched junction nucleotides: 4. CDR3 DNA: TGTGCCAGCAGCGTAGATCAGCGGGAGGGTTACAATGAGCAGTTCTTC. Protein: CASSVDQREGYNEQFF.

The chain carries TRBV6-1 and TRBJ1-5, with no clear D. V lost 5 bases and J 4 bases, leaving 15 bases between the germline ends. This CDR3 region has 15 residues. Germline assignment: CDR1 MNHNS and CDR2 SASEGT. The DNA of the CDR3 is TGTGCCAGCAGTCCTACCGGGGTTCCTAATCAGCCCCAGCATTTT. Translated, it gives CASSPTGVPNQPQHF.

The J gene is TRBJ2-1, the V gene TRBV30, with 13 bases fitting TRBD2. The CDR3 is 15 amino acids. Germline CDR1 reads GTSNPN; CDR2 reads SVGIG (reference sequence). V gave up 4 bases and J gave up 5 bases; unmatched junction bases: 5. The CDR3 loop reads CAWTIGTSGNNEQFF. The DNA for the CDR3 is TGTGCCTGGACAATCGGGACTAGCGGGAACAATGAGCAGTTCTTC.